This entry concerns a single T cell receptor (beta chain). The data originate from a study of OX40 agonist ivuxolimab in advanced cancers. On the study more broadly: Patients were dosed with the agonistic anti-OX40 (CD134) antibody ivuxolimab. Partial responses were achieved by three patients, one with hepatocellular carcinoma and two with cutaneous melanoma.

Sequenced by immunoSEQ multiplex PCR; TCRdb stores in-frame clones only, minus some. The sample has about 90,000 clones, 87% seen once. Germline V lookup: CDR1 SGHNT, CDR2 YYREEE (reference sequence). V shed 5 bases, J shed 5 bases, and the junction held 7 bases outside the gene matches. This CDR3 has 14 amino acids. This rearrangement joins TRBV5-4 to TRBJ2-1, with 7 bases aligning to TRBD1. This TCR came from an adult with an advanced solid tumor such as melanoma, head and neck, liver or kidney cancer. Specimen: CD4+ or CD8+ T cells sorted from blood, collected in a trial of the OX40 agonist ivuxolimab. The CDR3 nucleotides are TGTGCCAGCAGGCTACAGGGGTTCCACAATGAGCAGTTCTTC. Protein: CASRLQGFHNEQFF.